This T cell receptor (beta chain) appears in the sequencing data of a study of blood T cell repertoires in COVID-19. The assay was immunoSEQ multiplex PCR, and TCRdb's table has in-frame clones only and misses some. The sample shows a few hundred thousand clones, 82% of them seen only once. Germline values: CDR1 MNHGY, CDR2 SAAAGT. The V gene end was trimmed by 2 bases and the J gene end by 2 bases; junction bases not matched to a gene: 6. The CDR3 consists of 17 residues. The sample holds a few counts of this clone. The chain uses TRBV6-8 and TRBJ2-1; 10 bases are a match to TRBD2. The sequenced material came from peripheral blood. The sequence was collected from a woman younger than 30 with acute or convalescent COVID-19. The CDR3 nucleotides are TGTGCCAGCAGTTACGCTAGCGGGGGTGGGGCCTACAATGAGCAGTTCTTC. It encodes CASSYASGGGAYNEQFF.